One and the same sample provided the 5 T cell receptor beta chains below, sequenced in a study of blood T cell repertoires in COVID-19. Profiled with immunoSEQ multiplex PCR; TCRdb holds only in-frame clones, not every one. The sample holds a few hundred thousand clones, around 82% seen once. The sample was peripheral blood. These receptors originate from a human donor in a cohort sampled during active COVID-19.

The rearrangement links TRBV28 to TRBJ2-3; possibly TRBD1 for D (5 bases). Trimming left V 6 bases short and J 14 bases short, with 12 bases between. CDR3 length: 10 residues. Germline loops: CDR1 MDHEN, CDR2 SYDVKM. CDR3 coding DNA: TGTGCCAGCAGCTACAGGTTAATGTATTTT. Encoded protein: CASSYRLMYF.

The chain has TRBV9 and TRBJ2-5, with 10 bases identical to TRBD2. Trimming removed 4 bases from V and 5 bases from J; junction bases left unmatched: 5. The germline gives CDR1 SGDLS, CDR2 YYNGEE. The CDR3 consists of 14 residues. CDR3: CASSSSGRGETQYF. The CDR3, as DNA: TGTGCCAGCAGCTCTAGCGGGAGAGGCGAGACCCAGTACTTC. Full variable domain (outside the CDR3, taken from reference TRBV9 and TRBJ2-5): DSGVTQTPKHLITATGQRVTLRCSPRSGDLSVYWYQQSLDQGLQFLIQYYNGEERAKGNILERFSAQQFPDLHSELNLSSLELGDSALYFCASSSSGRGETQYFGPGTRLLVL.

This clone was found a few times. CDR3 DNA: TGTGCCAGCAGTTCCGACAGTCTGGGCAATCAGCCCCAGCATTTT. Translated, it gives CASSSDSLGNQPQHF. The genes are TRBV28 and TRBJ1-5, with D maybe TRBD1 (5 bases). V lost 4 bases and J lost 2, with 12 bases in between. Per the germline V gene, CDR1 is MDHEN and CDR2 is SYDVKM. This CDR3 region has 15 residues.

The rearrangement links TRBV6-5 to TRBJ2-7, with 9 positions matching TRBD1. With 6 bases clipped from V and 2 bases from J, the junction kept 8 bases outside the gene matches. The CDR3 spans 15 residues. CDR1 and CDR2 (germline): MNHEY, SVGAGI. DNA for the CDR3: TGTGCCAGCAGGCGCGCCGGGACAGGGACCTACGAGCAGTACTTC. Translation: CASRRAGTGTYEQYF.

This clone was found once. The chain is built from TRBV19 and TRBJ2-7; 7 positions agree with TRBD1. This CDR3 spans 17 amino acids. Germline loops: CDR1 LNHDA, CDR2 SQIVND (reference sequence). J was trimmed by 6 bases and V by 4 bases; bases with no gene match: 18. CDR3 protein: CASSTLYQTGPLPEQYF. The CDR3 DNA follows: TGTGCCAGTAGTACCCTCTACCAGACAGGGCCACTACCCGAGCAGTACTTC.